This T cell receptor (beta chain) was profiled in a study of T cells in Graves' hyperthyroidism and ophthalmopathy. The source material, RNA transcripts, was used to amplify TCR beta CDR3 regions. HTBI primers were used for first-round RT-PCR of the TCR CDR3. TCRdb itself ran the multiplex PCR reads through MiXCR, one entry per CDR3 protein. The sample shows around 400,000 distinct CDR3 sequences, roughly 15% of them seen only once. The receptor's source is a woman aged 55-69 years with Graves' ophthalmopathy. Sequences were obtained from blood.

The CDR3 nucleotides read TGTGCCAGCAGCCACAGCGGGACCCCGGAGGATGAGCAGTTCTTC. Its translation: CASSHSGTPEDEQFF. The chain employs TRBV3-1 and TRBJ2-1, with 7 bases matching TRBD2. The CDR3 contains 15 residues. Per the germline V gene, CDR1 is LGHDT and CDR2 is YNNKEL (reference sequence). V lost 3 bases and J lost 8; bases outside the gene matches: 10.